A single sample is the source of the 32 T cell receptor beta chains below, sequenced in a study of identical twins. TCRdb recomputed calls from the 5' RACE reads with MiXCR, one row per CDR3 protein. The table lists just under 550,000 distinct CDR3 sequences, around 15% of them singletons, with about 0.47% in the top ten. The same data also contributed to another study, on yellow fever vaccine responses in identical twins.

Material: CD4+ T cells sorted from blood. The receptors here all came from a woman under 30 in good health.

In this sample, this clonotype turned up a few times. This sequence joins TRBV5-1 and TRBJ2-7, with D possibly TRBD2 on 6 matching bases. Germline lookup yields CDR1 SGHRS and CDR2 YFSETQ. The CDR3 consists of 15 residues. V lost 4 bases to trimming and J lost 5 bases, with 19 bases between them. The DNA of the CDR3 is TGCGCCAGCAGCCCTTCTCGGGGGTTAGGCCACGAGCAGTACTTC. Translating it yields CASSPSRGLGHEQYF.

The genes are TRBV4-2 and TRBJ1-6, with D perhaps TRBD1 (6 bases). The CDR3 totals 15 residues. The ends were cut back, 0 bases at V and 13 bases at J, with 16 bases in the middle. Per germline, CDR1 LGHNA and CDR2 YNFKEQ. The CDR3 DNA sequence: TGTGCCAGCAGCCAAGATGTACAGGGTGAGGTGCCCCTCCACTTT. This translates into CASSQDVQGEVPLHF.

This chain connects TRBV20-1 to TRBJ1-1; 7 bases line up with TRBD1. V gave up 5 bases and J gave up 0 bases; unmatched junction bases: 3. The CDR3 extends over 13 amino acids. Germline loops: CDR1 DFQATT, CDR2 SNEGSKA (reference sequence). In nucleotides, the CDR3 is TGCAGTGCTTTCGGGACAGTGAACACTGAAGCTTTCTTT. Translated, it gives CSAFGTVNTEAFF.

This sequence joins TRBV29-1 and TRBJ2-5; 13 nucleotides line up with TRBD2. The length of the CDR3 is 16 residues. The V segment lost 4 bases and the J segment 4 bases; nucleotides outside the gene matches: 9. The germline V gene encodes CDR1 SQVTM and CDR2 ANQGSEA. CDR3 residues: CSVGATSGRGGETQYF. The CDR3 nucleotides read TGCAGCGTTGGTGCAACTAGCGGGAGGGGGGGAGAGACCCAGTACTTC.

In this sample, this clonotype turned up a few times. The chain employs TRBV5-1 and TRBJ2-1, with a weak D call TRBD2 (5 bases). From germline, CDR1 is SGHRS and CDR2 YFSETQ. The CDR3 covers 15 residues. Trimming shortened V by 1 base and J by 0 bases, and 8 bases separated the two germline ends. The CDR3 nucleotides are TGCGCCAGCAGCTTGCGGGATACCTCCTACAATGAGCAGTTCTTC. It codes for CASSLRDTSYNEQFF.

A remark on this clonotype: A much larger clone lies a single base off, so this may be a read error. J is TRBJ2-2 and V is TRBV7-8; 8 nucleotides line up with TRBD1. The ends lost 5 bases at V and 1 base at J; junction bases unmatched: 3. The CDR3 spans 15 residues. Germline V CDR1 and CDR2: SGHVS, FQNEAQ. In DNA, the CDR3 is TGTGCCAGCAGCGCCGGACAGGGGAACACCGGGGAGCTGTTTTTT. The encoded protein is CASSAGQGNTGELFF. Using reference TRBV7-8 and TRBJ2-2 for the parts outside the CDR3, the full variable domain is GAGVSQSPRYKVAKRGQDVALRCDPISGHVSLFWYQQALGQGPEFLTYFQNEAQLDKSGLPSDRFFAERPEGSVSTLKIQRTQQEDSAVYLCASSAGQGNTGELFFGEGSRLTVL.

The genes are TRBV5-1 and TRBJ2-2; D might be TRBD1 (5 bases). Per the germline V gene, CDR1 is SGHRS and CDR2 is YFSETQ. The CDR3 runs to 15 residues. Trimming pared 3 bases from V and 9 bases from J, leaving 18 bases between. This CDR3 is CASSYDQGYVRELFF. DNA for the CDR3: TGCGCCAGCAGCTACGATCAGGGATACGTCCGGGAGCTGTTTTTT.

The chain carries TRBV25-1 and TRBJ1-2, with D maybe TRBD1 (5 bases). The CDR3 is 15 residues long. Trimming cost V 2 bases and J 6 bases, with 16 bases left between them. CDR1 and CDR2 (germline): MGHDK, SYGVNS. CDR3 coding DNA: TGTGCCAGCAGTGAACCCGGGACTTCATTACATGGCTACACCTTC. Protein product: CASSEPGTSLHGYTF.

V gene TRBV7-9 combines with J gene TRBJ1-1, with 7 bases identical to TRBD1. Germline V CDR1 and CDR2: SEHNR, FQNEAQ (reference sequence). With V trimmed by 2 bases and J by 1 base, 10 bases remained unmatched. This CDR3 has 17 amino acids. CDR3 in amino acids: CASSLQAGDSRNTEAFF. The DNA for the CDR3 is TGTGCCAGCAGCTTACAGGCCGGGGACAGCCGGAACACTGAAGCTTTCTTT.

This clonotype was seen more than once but under ten times. The V gene is TRBV19, the J gene TRBJ2-3; D may match TRBD1 or TRBD2 (6 bases each). This CDR3 contains 13 residues. CDR1 and CDR2 (germline): LNHDA, SQIVND (reference sequence). V gave up 7 bases and J gave up 4 bases, with 12 bases separating them. CDR3 sequence reads: CASTRGPADTQYF. CDR3 bases: TGTGCCAGTACTCGGGGGCCCGCAGATACGCAGTATTTT.

The sample holds a few counts of this clonotype. J is TRBJ2-1 and V is TRBV4-1, with D perhaps TRBD2 (6 bases). The CDR3 runs 17 residues. Trimming left V 0 bases short and J 3 bases short, with 15 bases between. From germline, CDR1 is MGHRA and CDR2 YSYEKL. CDR3 region: CASSQDKWGERYNEQFF. In nucleotides, the CDR3 is TGCGCCAGCAGCCAAGATAAGTGGGGGGAGCGCTACAATGAGCAGTTCTTC.

This clonotype was observed a handful of times. The chain uses TRBV24-1 and TRBJ2-1; D is unresolved. The ends were cut back, 1 base at V and 10 bases at J, with 7 bases in the middle. CDR3 length: 12 residues. CDR1 and CDR2 (germline): KGHDR, SFDVKD. CDR3 coding DNA: TGTGCCACCAGTGATTTTCCCCAAGAGCAGTTCTTC. Residues: CATSDFPQEQFF.

The sample holds a few counts of this clonotype. The genes are TRBV7-8 and TRBJ2-3; D gene ambiguous. This CDR3 has 13 amino acids. Trimming removed 5 bases at V and 3 bases at J, with 9 bases between. Germline-derived CDR1 and CDR2 are SGHVS and FQNEAQ. CDR3 coding DNA: TGTGCCAGCAGCAGGAAAGAAACAGATACGCAGTATTTT. The encoded protein is CASSRKETDTQYF.

This clonotype turned up a few times. The chain has TRBV10-3 and TRBJ2-7, with D perhaps matching TRBD1 or TRBD2 (5 bases each). The CDR3 covers 14 residues. The germline CDR1 and CDR2 sequences are ENHRY and SYGVKD. With 7 bases removed from V and 4 bases from J, the gap between germline ends came to 17 bases. CDR3: CAIKAVEGQYEQYF. In nucleotides, the CDR3 is TGTGCCATCAAAGCAGTTGAGGGGCAATACGAGCAGTACTTC.

The chain employs TRBV6-1 and TRBJ2-5, with 7 bases identical to TRBD2. The CDR3 spans 14 residues. Germline V gene sequence: CDR1 MNHNS, CDR2 SASEGT. After removal of 5 bases from V and 5 bases from J, the junction contained 8 bases not matched to a gene. The CDR3 DNA sequence: TGTGCCAGCAGTCGAGCGGGGCACACGGAGACCCAGTACTTC. Protein: CASSRAGHTETQYF.

This clonotype was found a few times. The rearrangement joins TRBV7-9 to TRBJ2-7; the D gene is possibly TRBD2 (5 bases). CDR3 length: 15 amino acids. Trimming stripped 4 bases from V and 2 bases from J, with 15 bases between. Germline V CDR1 and CDR2: SEHNR, FQNEAQ (reference sequence). CDR3 sequence reads: CASSSLWTATYEQYF. The CDR3 DNA reads as TGTGCCAGCAGCTCATTATGGACTGCAACCTACGAGCAGTACTTC.

This chain joins TRBV15 and TRBJ1-2; D unresolved. The CDR3 runs 14 residues. Deletions cut 0 bases from V and 4 bases from J, with 9 bases between. The V gene's germline CDR1 is LNHNV and CDR2 YYDKDF (reference sequence). The CDR3 DNA reads as TGTGCCACCAGCAGAGATGACGGACTCTATGGCTACACCTTC. Its translation is CATSRDDGLYGYTF.

This clonotype was picked up many times. The chain links TRBV5-1 to TRBJ2-3, with a tentative D call TRBD1 (5 bases). V shed 6 bases and J shed 2 bases, with 28 bases lying between them. This CDR3 comprises 19 residues. Germline V gene data show CDR1 as SGHRS and CDR2 as YFSETQ. CDR3 DNA sequence: TGCGCCAGCAAGGCCCCCCGGACACCTCGCCTTGGGGACACAGATACGCAGTATTTT. Translating gives CASKAPRTPRLGDTDTQYF.

This clonotype has a handful of counts. V usage is TRBV7-6 and J usage is TRBJ2-3; 10 bases match TRBD2. Germline V CDR1 and CDR2: SGHVS, FNYEAQ. The CDR3 is 16 amino acids. The V segment lost 3 bases and the J segment 3 bases; nucleotides outside the gene matches: 6. The CDR3 nucleotides read TGTGCCAGCAGCTTGGGAGCGGGAGGGCCGACAGATACGCAGTATTTT. This translates into CASSLGAGGPTDTQYF.

This clonotype was seen ten or more times. CDR3 nucleotides: TGCAGTGCTGGTGGCAGCACTGAAGCTTTCTTT. The encoded protein is CSAGGSTEAFF. The rearrangement uses TRBV20-1 and TRBJ1-1; no reliable D call. Germline-derived CDR1 and CDR2 are DFQATT and SNEGSKA (reference sequence). The V end lost 5 bases, the J end lost 4 bases, and 8 bases lay between the germline ends. This CDR3 is 11 amino acids long.

V and J are TRBV7-8 and TRBJ1-5; no firm D call. This CDR3 contains 14 residues. CDR1 is SGHVS and CDR2 is FQNEAQ in the germline V gene. V was clipped by 3 bases and J by 9 bases, with 15 bases between them. Here the CDR3 reads CASSFQATGSPQHF. CDR3 in DNA: TGTGCCAGCAGCTTTCAGGCGACGGGGTCGCCCCAGCATTTT.

Here the CDR3 DNA reads TGTGCCAGTTCAGGGACCCTACCCAATCAGCCCCAGCATTTT. Encoded protein: CASSGTLPNQPQHF. This sequence joins TRBV12-3 or TRBV12-4 and TRBJ1-5, with D tentatively TRBD1 (5 bases). The CDR3 loop spans 14 amino acids. The V end was cut by 9 bases, the J end by 3 bases, with 15 bases between.

This sequence joins TRBV20-1 and TRBJ2-5; tentative D call: TRBD2 (6 bases). The V and J ends lost 5 bases and 5 bases respectively, with 12 bases between them. CDR3 length equals 12 residues. CDR1 and CDR2 (germline): DFQATT, SNEGSKA (reference sequence). The chain's CDR3 is CSARDLTETQYF. DNA of the CDR3: TGCAGTGCTCGGGACTTGACGGAGACCCAGTACTTC.

This clonotype was counted between two and nine times. The chain couples TRBV6-5 to TRBJ2-7; D is unclear. Germline CDR1 reads MNHEY; CDR2 reads SVGAGI. The V end was cut by 1 base, the J end by 7 bases, with 11 bases between. This CDR3 is 13 amino acids long. This chain's CDR3 is CASSYLEMGEQYF. CDR3 nucleotides: TGTGCCAGCAGTTACTTGGAGATGGGGGAGCAGTACTTC.

The rearrangement links TRBV28 to TRBJ2-1, with D maybe TRBD2 (5 bases). The CDR3 has 12 amino acids. Germline assignment: CDR1 MDHEN and CDR2 SYDVKM. The germline V and J ends were trimmed by 6 bases and 9 bases, with 12 bases remaining between them. CDR3 nucleotide sequence: TGTGCCAGCAGACTAGTTTCGGGTGAGCAGTTCTTC. Translated: CASRLVSGEQFF. The variable domain in full, completed from reference TRBV28 and TRBJ2-1, reads DVKVTQSSRYLVKRTGEKVFLECVQDMDHENMFWYRQDPGLGLRLIYFSYDVKMKEKGDIPEGYSVSREKKERFSLILESASTNQTSMYLCASRLVSGEQFFGPGTRLTVL.

The table lists this clonotype with a few counts. The chain combines TRBV2 with TRBJ2-1, with D possibly matching TRBD2 (6 bases). V lost 3 bases, J lost 4 bases, and 16 bases lay in between. There are 16 residues in the CDR3. CDR1 is SNHLY and CDR2 is FYNNEI in the germline V gene. In DNA form, the CDR3 reads TGTGCCAGCAGTGAGCTCCGGGGGTCCACATACAATGAGCAGTTCTTC. Its translation is CASSELRGSTYNEQFF.

This clonotype was counted between two and nine times. The chain joins TRBV5-5 to TRBJ1-2; TRBD1 agrees at 8 bases. V lost 5 bases and J lost 4; bases outside the gene matches: 7. The CDR3 contains 14 residues. Germline lookup yields CDR1 SGHKS and CDR2 YYEKEE (reference sequence). The CDR3 DNA follows: TGTGCCAGCAGTGGACAGGGAGTCGGCTATGGCTACACCTTC. As protein: CASSGQGVGYGYTF.

This clonotype was counted ten times or more. J is TRBJ2-1 and V is TRBV7-8; D gene ambiguous. The CDR3 spans 12 residues. Trimming pared 0 bases from V and 8 bases from J, leaving 5 bases between. From germline, CDR1 is SGHVS and CDR2 FQNEAQ. The CDR3: CASSLARHEQFF. The CDR3 coding sequence is TGTGCCAGCAGCTTAGCGCGCCATGAGCAGTTCTTC.

This clonotype was seen a handful of times. The V and J genes are TRBV29-1 and TRBJ1-2; D may be TRBD1 (5 bases). Germline CDR1 is SQVTM and CDR2 is ANQGSEA. Trimming left V 6 bases short and J 6 bases short, with 8 bases between. The CDR3 length is 10 residues. The CDR3 sequence is CSVGGNGYTF. The DNA for the CDR3 is TGCAGCGTGGGGGGGAATGGCTACACCTTC.

The gene calls are TRBV5-4 and TRBJ1-2; D might be TRBD1 (5 bases). The CDR3 runs to 14 residues. CDR1 is SGHNT and CDR2 is YYREEE in the germline V gene (reference sequence). V was clipped by 4 bases and J by 2 bases, with 12 bases between them. This chain's CDR3 is CASSPVGENYGYTF. CDR3 DNA sequence: TGTGCCAGCAGCCCGGTAGGGGAGAACTATGGCTACACCTTC.

This clonotype came up a few times. V usage is TRBV20-1 and J usage is TRBJ2-1; a weak D match, TRBD2 (6 bases). V lost 8 bases and J 6 bases, leaving 14 bases between the germline ends. The germline CDR1 and CDR2 sequences are DFQATT and SNEGSKA (reference sequence). CDR3 length: 12 amino acids. In nucleotides, the CDR3 is TGCAGTTTTAAAACTAGCTCCAATGAGCAGTTCTTC. It is translated as CSFKTSSNEQFF.

This clonotype was picked up a small number of times. This chain joins TRBV6-1 and TRBJ1-2; TRBD1 aligns across 8 bases. V dropped 4 bases and J dropped 4; count of bases not matched to a gene: 8. From germline, CDR1 is MNHNS and CDR2 SASEGT. CDR3 size: 15 residues. The CDR3 region has the DNA TGTGCCAGCAGTGGGGCTAGGACAGGGTTCTATGGCTACACCTTC. This gives the protein CASSGARTGFYGYTF.